A selection of T cell receptor beta chains follows, all from one sample in a study of vaccination and CD4 T cells after COVID-19. The antigens for these receptors are not known. A single record per CDR3 protein comes from TCRdb applying MiXCR to the PCR reads. Of about 13,000 distinct CDR3 sequences in the sample, around 44% were seen once. Sequencing was done on a sample of CD4+ T cells from blood, cultured in vitro. The receptors originated from a human donor who had recovered from COVID-19. The CDR3 runs from the conserved cysteine through the conserved F or W. Fields, in order: clone size, V gene, CDR3 protein. A row's size may be missing; if present it is once, few, many or a size class.

abundance: few; v_gene: TRBV12-3/TRBV12-4; CDR3aa: CASSLAVKTEAFF
abundance: few; v_gene: TRBV12-3/TRBV12-4; CDR3aa: CASTPREGHQPQHF
abundance: -; v_gene: TRBV11-2; CDR3aa: CASSFSEPTEAFF
abundance: -; v_gene: TRBV28; CDR3aa: CASSIPTEAFF
abundance: -; v_gene: TRBV28; CDR3aa: CASSPGGGGREAFF
abundance: -; v_gene: TRBV18; CDR3aa: CASSPLVNTEAFF
abundance: -; v_gene: TRBV19; CDR3aa: CASSISNRQPQHF
abundance: -; v_gene: TRBV4-1; CDR3aa: CASSQTAVRGPQPQHF
abundance: once; v_gene: TRBV5-5; CDR3aa: CASSLEGQPRTEAFF
abundance: -; v_gene: TRBV10-3; CDR3aa: CAISEGQGGSNQPQHF
abundance: -; v_gene: TRBV28; CDR3aa: CASSFKTPYVYSSSYEQYF
abundance: once; v_gene: TRBV18; CDR3aa: CASSPSWGDSLYGYTF
abundance: -; v_gene: TRBV20-1; CDR3aa: CSARDFGARAKNIQYF
abundance: -; v_gene: TRBV7-2; CDR3aa: CASSPLKATNEKLFF
abundance: -; v_gene: TRBV7-9; CDR3aa: CASSWTGEKLFF
abundance: few; v_gene: TRBV3-1; CDR3aa: CASRAQGITEAFF
abundance: -; v_gene: TRBV30; CDR3aa: CAWSWTGVFETQYF
abundance: -; v_gene: TRBV24-1; CDR3aa: CATSDMASGSREQYF
abundance: -; v_gene: TRBV4-1; CDR3aa: CASSQDPRGYYGYTF
abundance: -; v_gene: TRBV20-1; CDR3aa: CSARKGGSGRYGEQFF
abundance: -; v_gene: TRBV11-2; CDR3aa: CASSPRGTTDTQYF
abundance: -; v_gene: TRBV7-9; CDR3aa: CASSLGAGMKETQYF
abundance: -; v_gene: TRBV5-5; CDR3aa: CASSIGWVSDTQYF
abundance: few; v_gene: TRBV6-1; CDR3aa: CASSGPNYGYTF
abundance: -; v_gene: TRBV20-1; CDR3aa: CSALLGGSTGELFF
abundance: -; v_gene: TRBV12-3/TRBV12-4; CDR3aa: CATQLGQGMGNQPQHF
abundance: few; v_gene: TRBV20-1; CDR3aa: CSATPPNTEAFF
abundance: -; v_gene: TRBV7-8; CDR3aa: CASSLAEKETQYF
abundance: few; v_gene: TRBV6-1; CDR3aa: CASNRPSDTQYF
abundance: large; v_gene: TRBV11-2; CDR3aa: CASRPVGGREYTGELFF
abundance: once; v_gene: TRBV7-2; CDR3aa: CASRLTSEAYNEQFF
abundance: -; v_gene: TRBV5-4; CDR3aa: CASSLRAGGSTDTQYF
abundance: -; v_gene: TRBV10-1; CDR3aa: CASRAPPLDSCTDTQYF
abundance: -; v_gene: TRBV5-1; CDR3aa: CATRTGSSYNSPLHF
abundance: -; v_gene: TRBV7-7; CDR3aa: CASSLGIMGTYEQYF
abundance: -; v_gene: TRBV18; CDR3aa: CASSPGQPFNYGYTF
abundance: -; v_gene: TRBV7-6; CDR3aa: CASSYQGQGRETQYF
abundance: -; v_gene: TRBV2; CDR3aa: CASSEAGFSGANVLTF
abundance: -; v_gene: TRBV28; CDR3aa: CASSSSGQGSYSNQPQHF
abundance: few; v_gene: TRBV4-2; CDR3aa: CASSQEARGAGGNYGYTF
abundance: -; v_gene: TRBV6-5; CDR3aa: CASSYEGPGGYTF